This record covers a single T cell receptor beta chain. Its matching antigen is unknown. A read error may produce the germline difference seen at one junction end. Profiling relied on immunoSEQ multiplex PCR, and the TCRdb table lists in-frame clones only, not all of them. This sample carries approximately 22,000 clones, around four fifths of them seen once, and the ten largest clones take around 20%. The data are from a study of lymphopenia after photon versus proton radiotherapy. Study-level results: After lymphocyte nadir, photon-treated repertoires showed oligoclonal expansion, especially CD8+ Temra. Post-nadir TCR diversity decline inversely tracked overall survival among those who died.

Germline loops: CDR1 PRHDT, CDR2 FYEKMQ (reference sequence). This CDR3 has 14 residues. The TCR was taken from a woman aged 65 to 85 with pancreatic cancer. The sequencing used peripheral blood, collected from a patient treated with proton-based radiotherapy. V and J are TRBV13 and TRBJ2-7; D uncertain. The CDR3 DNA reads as TGTGCCAGCAGCCTAGGGCAGGCCCCCTACGAGCAGTACTTC. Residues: CASSLGQAPYEQYF.